The sequence of this T cell receptor (beta chain) was determined in a study of blood T cell repertoires in COVID-19. In the authors' workflow: Counts of nucleated cells, estimated from reference gene primer amplification, were obtained. Clones were read by immunoSEQ multiplex PCR, and TCRdb kept only the in-frame ones, dropping some. V and J calls and clone size are those listed in that table; D and trimming were worked out from the DNA. The profile shows 300,000 to 350,000 clones, about nine tenths of them singletons. Germline V gene data show CDR1 as KGHSH and CDR2 as LQKENI. Trimming took 3 bases from V and 2 from J, leaving 15 bases between them. The CDR3 runs 16 residues.

This clonotype was obtained from a man aged 18-30 years with active or convalescent COVID-19. Material for sequencing was peripheral blood. The chain couples TRBV18 to TRBJ2-3, with a tentative D call TRBD2 (6 bases). This chain's CDR3 is CASSPTRDKNTDTQYF. Here the CDR3 DNA reads TGTGCCAGCTCACCGACTAGAGATAAAAACACAGATACGCAGTATTTT. Filled out from reference TRBV18 and TRBJ2-3, the complete variable domain reads NAGVMQNPRHLVRRRGQEARLRCSPMKGHSHVYWYRQLPEEGLKFMVYLQKENIIDESGMPKERFSAEFPKEGPSILRIQQVVRGDSAAYFCASSPTRDKNTDTQYFGPGTRLTVL.